Detailed here is one T cell receptor beta chain. One end of the junction fails to match germline, which may point to a read error. Amplification targeted TCR beta CDR3 regions from RNA transcripts. The HTBI primer set drove a first-round RT-PCR of the TCR CDR3. Each CDR3 protein is one row after TCRdb ran MiXCR on the multiplex PCR reads. The table shows about 350,000 distinct CDR3 sequences, with about 14% occurring only once. The CDR3 runs to 14 residues. From germline, CDR1 is DFQATT and CDR2 SNEGSKA (reference sequence). The data originate from a study of T cells in Graves' hyperthyroidism and ophthalmopathy.

The TCR comes from a woman younger than 45 with Graves' hyperthyroidism. What was sequenced was blood. This sequence joins TRBV20-1 and TRBJ2-2; D possibly corresponds to TRBD2 (6 bases). The CDR3 loop is CSARWTGHTGGLFF. CDR3 in DNA: TGCAGTGCTAGATGGACGGGGCACACCGGGGGGCTGTTTTTT.